This T cell receptor beta chain came from a study of cytomegalovirus exposure and HLA in healthy donors. Whole-study context: The same platform as the 500 to 700 first-cohort repertoires was used for the 95 to 150 validation repertoires, a later analysis reported.

Germline CDR1 is ENHRY and CDR2 is SYGVKD. V lost 0 bases and J lost 2, with 13 bases in between. The CDR3 runs 16 residues. Worth noting for this clone: What it binds is unknown.

Sequencing was performed with immunoSEQ multiplex PCR; in TCRdb, only in-frame clones are kept and a portion is missing. The sample includes 40,000 to 55,000 clones, under 95% of them seen just once. Whole-study results and caveats: In the 130 or so validation repertoires, about 94% of cluster scores exceeded 0, per a later analysis. Cytomegalovirus association was listed for 170 or so TCR beta chains.

This receptor was taken from a young woman in good health and CMV-seronegative. The gene calls are TRBV10-3 and TRBJ1-2; D unclear. Sequences were obtained from PBMCs. The CDR3, as DNA: TGTGCCATCAGTGAGTCGACGGGTGTAGCAAACTATGGCTACACCTTC. This encodes CAISESTGVANYGYTF.